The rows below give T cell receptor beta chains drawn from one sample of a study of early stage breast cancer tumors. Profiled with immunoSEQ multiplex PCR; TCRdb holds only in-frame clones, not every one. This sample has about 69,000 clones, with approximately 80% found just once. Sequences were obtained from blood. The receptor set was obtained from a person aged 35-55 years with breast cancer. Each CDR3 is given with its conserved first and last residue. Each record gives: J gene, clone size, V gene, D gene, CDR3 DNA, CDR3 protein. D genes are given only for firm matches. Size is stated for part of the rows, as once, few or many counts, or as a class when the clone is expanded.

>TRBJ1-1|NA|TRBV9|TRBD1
TGTGCCAGCAGCCGGGGACAGGGGGCAGAAACTGAAGCTTTCTTT
CASSRGQGAETEAFF
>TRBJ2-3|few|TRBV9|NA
TGTGCCAGCAGCGTATCTCCGGACAGATTACAGTATTTT
CASSVSPDRLQYF
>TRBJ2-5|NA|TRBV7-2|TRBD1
TGTGCCAGCTCCCGGGACAGGGCCGAAGAGACCCAGTACTTC
CASSRDRAEETQYF
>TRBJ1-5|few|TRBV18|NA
TGTGCCAGCTCACCACCTGAAAGCAATCAGCCCCAGCATTTT
CASSPPESNQPQHF
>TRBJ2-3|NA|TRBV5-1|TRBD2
TGCGCCAGCAGCAGCGGGACTAGCGGCGTCGGGGCAGATACGCAGTATTTT
CASSSGTSGVGADTQYF
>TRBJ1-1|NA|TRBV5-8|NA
TGTGCCAGCAGCTTGATAGGGGCTGAAGCTTTCTTT
CASSLIGAEAFF
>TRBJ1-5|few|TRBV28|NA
TGTGCCAGCAGCCGACCCCAAAGCAATCAGCCCCAGCATTTT
CASSRPQSNQPQHF
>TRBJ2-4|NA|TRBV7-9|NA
TGTGCCAGCAGTATCTCGGTAAACATTCAGTACTTC
CASSISVNIQYF
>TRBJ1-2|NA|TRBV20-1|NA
TGCAGTGCTAGTAGCATCGGCTACACCTTC
CSASSIGYTF
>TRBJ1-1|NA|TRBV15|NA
TGTGCCACCAGTAAAGAGGGCACCCGGAACACTGAAGCTTTCTTT
CATSKEGTRNTEAFF
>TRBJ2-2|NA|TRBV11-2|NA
TGTGCCAGCAGCCTTGTCACGACGTCGCAGCCCAACACCGGGGAGCTGTTTTTT
CASSLVTTSQPNTGELFF
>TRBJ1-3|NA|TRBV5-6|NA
TGTGCCAGCAGCCCGGGGGGCTCTGGAAACACCATATATTTT
CASSPGGSGNTIYF
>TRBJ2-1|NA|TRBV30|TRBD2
TGTGCCTGGAGCGCCACTAGCGGGGCGTACAATGAGCAGTTCTTC
CAWSATSGAYNEQFF
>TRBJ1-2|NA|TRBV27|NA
TGTGCCAGCAGGTCCCAGGGGTTTGGCTACACCTTC
CASRSQGFGYTF
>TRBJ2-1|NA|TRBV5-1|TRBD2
TGCGCCAGCAGCCCCTGGACTAGATGGGACAATGAGCAGTTCTTC
CASSPWTRWDNEQFF
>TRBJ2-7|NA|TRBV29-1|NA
TGCAGCGTCACGCTGTTCCGGGACGAGCAGTACTTC
CSVTLFRDEQYF
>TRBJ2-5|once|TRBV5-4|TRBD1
TGTGCCAGCAGCCGCACAGGGGTCGGGGAGACCCAGTACTTC
CASSRTGVGETQYF
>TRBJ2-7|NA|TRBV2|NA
TGTGCCAGCAGTGAGGAAAGGGGACCCTACGAGCAGTACTTC
CASSEERGPYEQYF
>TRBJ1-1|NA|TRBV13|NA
TGTGCCAGCTACACTATAAGGAGCACTGAAGCTTTCTTT
CASYTIRSTEAFF
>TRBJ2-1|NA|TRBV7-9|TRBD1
TGTGCCAGCAGCCGCGACGACAGGGTTGAGCAGTTCTTC
CASSRDDRVEQFF
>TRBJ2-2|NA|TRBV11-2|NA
TGTGCCAGCACCGAGATAGGGGTCGGGGAGCTGTTTTTT
CASTEIGVGELFF
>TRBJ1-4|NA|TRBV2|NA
TGTGCCAGCAGTGAAGTAGCGGGGACCGAGCCCGAAAAACTGTTTTTT
CASSEVAGTEPEKLFF
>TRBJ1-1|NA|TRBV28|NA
TGTGCCAGCAGTTTTGCGTGGAACACTGAAGCTTTCTTT
CASSFAWNTEAFF
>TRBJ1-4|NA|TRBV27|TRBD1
TGTGCCAGCAGTTATCGGACAGGGTTTGGTGAAAAACTGTTTTTT
CASSYRTGFGEKLFF
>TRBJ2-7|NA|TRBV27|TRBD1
TGTGCCAGCAGTTCTTTGGGGACAGGGTCCTACGAGCAGTACTTC
CASSSLGTGSYEQYF
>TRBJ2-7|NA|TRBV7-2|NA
TGTGCCAGCAGCTTAGAACGTACGACAGGCGAGCAGTACTTC
CASSLERTTGEQYF
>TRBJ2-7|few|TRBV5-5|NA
TGTGCCAGCAGCCAAGTAGACTCCTACGAGCAGTACTTC
CASSQVDSYEQYF
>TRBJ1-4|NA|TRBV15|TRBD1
TGTGCCACCAGCACTGGACAGGGTGGTGAAAAACTGTTTTTT
CATSTGQGGEKLFF